The clone carrying this T cell receptor (beta chain) appeared many times. Method: immunoSEQ multiplex PCR; TCRdb's copy keeps in-frame clones and lacks some. Sampling found approximately 24,000 clones, none seen once. The source of the sample is a study of T cells after posttransplantation cyclophosphamide. The CDR3 has 16 amino acids. Trimming cost V 3 bases and J 0 bases; bases outside gene matches: 6. Germline CDR1 reads SGHNT; CDR2 reads YYREEE (reference sequence). The source material was PBMCs. V gene TRBV5-4 combines with J gene TRBJ2-3; TRBD2 agrees at 8 bases. This TCR derives from a man aged 45-65 years in good health, CMV-negative, and a related stem cell transplant donor. The CDR3 DNA sequence: TGTGCCAGCAGCTCCGGGGGGGACGGAAGCACAGATACGCAGTATTTT. Translating gives CASSSGGDGSTDTQYF. The variable domain in full, with the rest retrieved from reference TRBV5-4 and TRBJ2-3, is ETGVTQSPTHLIKTRGQQVTLRCSSQSGHNTVSWYQQALGQGPQFIFQYYREEENGRGNFPPRFSGLQFPNYSSELNVNALELDDSALYLCASSSGGDGSTDTQYFGPGTRLTVL.